These T cell receptor beta chains were read from a single sample in a study of blood T cell repertoires in COVID-19. Profiled with immunoSEQ multiplex PCR; TCRdb holds only in-frame clones, not every one. The sample consists of about 390,000 clones, around nine tenths of them appearing once. The source material was PBMCs or T cells enriched from blood (not recorded which). The origin of the receptors is a woman in her 50s who had recovered from COVID-19. CDR3s include the opening cysteine and the closing phenylalanine or tryptophan. The size field is filled for only some rows; it gives once, few, many or a size class.

V	size	J	CDR3
TRBV5-5	few	TRBJ2-7	CASSTQGASSYEQYF
TRBV3-1/TRBV3-2	NA	TRBJ1-1	CASSQVADMNTEAFF
TRBV19	NA	TRBJ1-5	CASSIGDRGFGNQPQHF
TRBV27	NA	TRBJ1-2	CASSLTGMYGYTF
TRBV29-1	NA	TRBJ1-2	CSVEQGPGSGYTF
TRBV4-2	NA	TRBJ1-4	CASSQEEVGGLNEKLFF
TRBV11-1	NA	TRBJ1-1	CASSRTGGRTEAFF
TRBV14	few	TRBJ2-2	CASSTTGTGELFF
TRBV28	NA	TRBJ1-5	CASGGGYSNQPQHF
TRBV11-2	once	TRBJ2-1	CASILGQVGEQFF
TRBV19	NA	TRBJ2-5	CASSILFSGGAETQYF
TRBV10-3	NA	TRBJ1-2	CAISESGQYGYTF
TRBV5-1	NA	TRBJ1-1	CASSLTRGEAFF